These 29 T cell receptor beta chains originate from one sample sequenced in a study of shared clonotypes between healthy human individuals. Naivety among CD8 cells was defined by CD45RO negativity and positive CCR7 selection, thereby excluding terminally differentiated effector memory CD45RA+ cells. This table comes from immunoSEQ multiplex PCR, and its TCRdb copy is limited to in-frame clones, with some not included. The sample has about 2.1 million clones, about 93% seen once. The sample was naive CD8+ T cells from PBMCs. The source is a man between 18 and 29 years old in good health. Some clones in this sample may be carry-over from other donors' samples.

The gene calls are TRBV29-1 and TRBJ1-1; D not certain. The V end was cut by 6 bases, the J end by 0 bases, with 8 bases between. CDR3 size: 12 residues. CDR1 and CDR2 from the germline V gene are SQVTM and ANQGSEA. This CDR3 is CSVISMNTEAFF. CDR3 nucleotides: TGCAGCGTGATTTCGATGAACACTGAAGCTTTCTTT.

The genes are TRBV30 and TRBJ2-5; 9 positions agree with TRBD1. The CDR3 is made up of 13 amino acids. In germline, CDR1 is GTSNPN, CDR2 SVGIG (reference sequence). The V gene end was trimmed by 8 bases and the J gene end by 2 bases; junction bases not matched to a gene: 6. As DNA, the CDR3 is TGTGCCGCGTACAGGGGGCAACAAGAGACCCAGTACTTC. It codes for CAAYRGQQETQYF.

This chain uses TRBV6-6 with TRBJ2-2; D gene unclear. Trimming stripped 1 base from V and 6 bases from J, with 3 bases between. Per the germline V gene, CDR1 is MNHNY and CDR2 is SVGAGI (reference sequence). This CDR3 is built from 12 residues. Here the CDR3 reads CASSYFAGELFF. The CDR3 DNA sequence: TGTGCCAGCAGTTACTTCGCCGGGGAGCTGTTTTTT.

The chain joins TRBV10-3 to TRBJ1-4; no firm D call. The V and J ends lost 0 bases and 8 bases respectively, with 13 bases between them. Germline V gene data show CDR1 as ENHRY and CDR2 as SYGVKD. The CDR3 covers 15 residues. For the CDR3, the DNA is TGTGCCATCAGTGAGTCTGCCGAACCGGGGGAAAAACTGTTTTTT. This codes for CAISESAEPGEKLFF.

The CDR3 DNA is TGTGCCAGCAGCTTGGCCGGGAGGACAGAAGCTTTCTTT. Translating it yields CASSLAGRTEAFF. V is TRBV5-8 and J is TRBJ1-1, with a possible D match to TRBD1 (5 bases). CDR3 length equals 13 residues. Germline loops: CDR1 SGHTS, CDR2 YDEGEE. Trimming pared 0 bases from V and 8 bases from J, leaving 11 bases between. Based on the CDR3 plus reference TRBV5-8 and TRBJ1-1, the full variable domain is EAGVTQSPTHLIKTRGQQATLRCSPISGHTSVYWYQQALGLGLQFLLWYDEGEERNRGNFPPRFSGRQFPNYSSELNVNALELEDSALYLCASSLAGRTEAFFGQGTRLTVV.

This clone was seen only a few times. This rearrangement joins TRBV6-1 to TRBJ1-5, with a weak D call TRBD1 (6 bases). The CDR3 runs to 15 residues. CDR1 MNHNS and CDR2 SASEGT come from the germline V gene. The germline V and J ends were trimmed by 4 bases and 7 bases, with 17 bases remaining between them. In nucleotides, the CDR3 is TGTGCCAGCAGTGTCGTCACAGGGTTCGGGCAGCCCCAGCATTTT. Amino acid sequence: CASSVVTGFGQPQHF.

The table lists this clone with a count of one. The J gene is TRBJ2-7, the V gene TRBV28, with D maybe TRBD2 (5 bases). The CDR3 totals 14 residues. The ends were cut back, 10 bases at V and 0 bases at J, with 16 bases in the middle. Germline V lookup: CDR1 MDHEN, CDR2 SYDVKM. CDR3 residues: CATSGRTPSYEQYF. CDR3 bases: TGTGCCACCTCCGGGCGGACTCCCTCCTACGAGCAGTACTTC. Based on the CDR3 plus reference TRBV28 and TRBJ2-7, the full variable domain is DVKVTQSSRYLVKRTGEKVFLECVQDMDHENMFWYRQDPGLGLRLIYFSYDVKMKEKGDIPEGYSVSREKKERFSLILESASTNQTSMYLCATSGRTPSYEQYFGPGTRLTVT.

This clone was counted once. The chain recombines TRBV27 with TRBJ1-2; D gene unclear. The V end was cut by 6 bases, the J end by 8 bases, with 19 bases between. This CDR3 spans 14 amino acids. Germline CDR1 MNHEY, CDR2 SMNVEV (reference sequence). DNA for the CDR3: TGTGCCAGCAGGAGTAGGTCATTCCTAGAGGGCTACACCTTC. Translating it yields CASRSRSFLEGYTF.

V and J are TRBV5-6 and TRBJ1-2; 7 nucleotides match TRBD1. The CDR3 spans 15 residues. Germline V gene data show CDR1 as SGHDT and CDR2 as YYEEEE. V trimming: 0 bases; J trimming: 4 bases; junction bases outside the gene matches: 6. CDR3 region: CASSLGGTVLYGYTF. Written as DNA, the CDR3 is TGTGCCAGCAGCTTGGGGGGGACAGTCCTCTATGGCTACACCTTC.

This sequence joins TRBV7-2 and TRBJ1-1; the D gene is possibly TRBD1 (5 bases). Per the germline V gene, CDR1 is SGHTA and CDR2 is FQGNSA. Trimming took 4 bases from V and 0 from J, leaving 12 bases between them. CDR3 length: 15 amino acids. The CDR3 region has the DNA TGTGCCAGCAGCTGGGGGGTACGGGTGAACACTGAAGCTTTCTTT. Protein sequence: CASSWGVRVNTEAFF.

The chain employs TRBV2 and TRBJ2-7; 7 positions match TRBD2. The trim removed 6 bases at V and 5 bases at J, leaving 10 bases unmatched. CDR3 length: 14 residues. The germline gives CDR1 SNHLY, CDR2 FYNNEI. CDR3 nucleotide sequence: TGTGCCAGCAGGGAGGGAGGGGAACGTAACGAGCAGTACTTC. It codes for CASREGGERNEQYF.

The chain recombines TRBV6-5 with TRBJ2-7; the match to TRBD2 covers 8 bases. Trimming took 4 bases from V and 7 from J; bases not matched to a gene: 9. Germline V gene lookup returns CDR1 MNHEY and CDR2 SVGAGI. The CDR3 runs to 14 residues. The CDR3 spells CASSWGLVGREQYF. The CDR3 coding sequence is TGTGCCAGCAGTTGGGGACTAGTCGGAAGGGAGCAGTACTTC.

This rearrangement joins TRBV9 to TRBJ2-3; 8 bases are shared with TRBD1. After removal of 2 bases from V and 2 bases from J, the junction contained 7 bases not matched to a gene. The CDR3 extends over 16 amino acids. Per germline, CDR1 SGDLS and CDR2 YYNGEE. The DNA of the CDR3 is TGTGCCAGCAGCGTGGTAAACAGGGGGACCACAGATACGCAGTATTTT. This codes for CASSVVNRGTTDTQYF.

The gene calls are TRBV4-2 and TRBJ2-1, with D possibly matching TRBD2 (5 bases). The CDR3 consists of 21 residues. Germline assignment: CDR1 LGHNA and CDR2 YNFKEQ. V lost 3 bases and J lost 6, with 33 bases in between. This CDR3 reads CASSQWGGLAVTNPEGNEQFF. CDR3 DNA sequence: TGTGCCAGCAGCCAGTGGGGTGGGCTAGCCGTAACAAACCCAGAAGGCAATGAGCAGTTCTTC.

This chain joins TRBV28 and TRBJ1-1; 11 nucleotides line up with TRBD1. Germline CDR1 is MDHEN and CDR2 is SYDVKM. Losses at the gene ends were 6 bases for V and 8 bases for J; bases not matched to a gene: 11. CDR3 size: 15 residues. The CDR3 here is CASSRDRGVETEAFF. The CDR3 nucleotides read TGTGCCAGCAGCCGGGACAGGGGGGTTGAAACGGAAGCTTTCTTT. Full variable domain (remainder filled in from reference TRBV28 and TRBJ1-1): DVKVTQSSRYLVKRTGEKVFLECVQDMDHENMFWYRQDPGLGLRLIYFSYDVKMKEKGDIPEGYSVSREKKERFSLILESASTNQTSMYLCASSRDRGVETEAFFGQGTRLTVV.

The rearrangement links TRBV28 to TRBJ2-3, with TRBD2 identical over 7 bases. This CDR3 comprises 15 residues. The V and J ends lost 0 bases and 3 bases, in that order; junction bases with no gene match: 3. CDR1 is MDHEN and CDR2 is SYDVKM in the germline V gene. In DNA, the CDR3 is TGTGCCAGCAGTTTATGGCGGGAGCGGACAGATACGCAGTATTTT. Its protein is CASSLWRERTDTQYF.

The chain links TRBV14 to TRBJ2-7; no reliable D call. Trimming left V 3 bases short and J 3 bases short, with 6 bases between. This CDR3 is built from 12 residues. CDR1 SGHDN and CDR2 FVKESK come from the germline V gene. The CDR3 region has the DNA TGTGCCAGCAGCCATTTGTACTACGAGCAGTACTTC. This encodes CASSHLYYEQYF.

The chain joins TRBV27 to TRBJ1-5; D is ambiguous. Trimming removed 2 bases at V and 2 bases at J, with 10 bases between. CDR1 is MNHEY, CDR2 SMNVEV, per germline (reference sequence). The CDR3 loop spans 15 amino acids. CDR3 DNA sequence: TGTGCCAGCAGTTTAATAGGCGGGGGCAATCAGCCCCAGCATTTT. Translated: CASSLIGGGNQPQHF.

The J gene is TRBJ2-1, the V gene TRBV9, with D unclear. This CDR3 comprises 17 residues. Germline V lookup: CDR1 SGDLS, CDR2 YYNGEE. The ends were cut back, 2 bases at V and 0 bases at J, with 15 bases in the middle. CDR3 DNA sequence: TGTGCCAGCAGCGTGGAGACGGGTCCTAGCTCCTACAATGAGCAGTTCTTC. Translating gives CASSVETGPSSYNEQFF.

The chain employs TRBV7-6 and TRBJ2-7; D remains unclear. Germline CDR1 and CDR2: SGHVS and FNYEAQ. Trimming took 5 bases from V and 3 from J, leaving 5 bases between them. This CDR3 contains 11 residues. The CDR3 DNA reads as TGTGCCAGCAGCGATCTCTACGAGCAGTACTTC. Amino acid sequence: CASSDLYEQYF.

This sequence joins TRBV7-9 and TRBJ2-1; unclear D gene. Germline V gene lookup returns CDR1 SEHNR and CDR2 FQNEAQ (reference sequence). The CDR3 consists of 16 residues. Trimming removed 2 bases from V and 4 bases from J, with 15 bases in between. The DNA of the CDR3 is TGTGCCAGCAGCTTAATAGGAGCAGGCCCTTACAATGAGCAGTTCTTC. This codes for CASSLIGAGPYNEQFF.

A few counts support this clone. At one end, the junction sequence differs from germline, possibly due to a read error. J is TRBJ2-7 and V is TRBV28; D may be TRBD2 (5 bases). Germline assignment: CDR1 MDHEN and CDR2 SYDVKM. This CDR3 spans 12 amino acids. CDR3 sequence reads: CATSQPKREQYF. The CDR3 region has the DNA TGTGCCACCAGTCAGCCTAAGCGGGAGCAGTACTTC.

The chain carries TRBV7-8 and TRBJ2-7, with D possibly being TRBD2 (6 bases). The CDR3 loop spans 14 amino acids. Germline lookup yields CDR1 SGHVS and CDR2 FQNEAQ. The V and J ends lost 5 bases and 6 bases respectively, with 17 bases between them. The CDR3 coding sequence is TGTGCCAGCAGCGAACCGGGACTTATCTCCGAGCAGTACTTC. Protein sequence: CASSEPGLISEQYF.

The chain carries TRBV30 and TRBJ1-2; D remains ambiguous. CDR3 size: 12 residues. CDR1 and CDR2 (germline): GTSNPN, SVGIG (reference sequence). V lost 3 bases to trimming and J lost 8 bases, with 13 bases between them. For the CDR3, the DNA is TGTGCCTGGAGCCCCACTCCGGTCGGCTACACCTTC. Encoded protein: CAWSPTPVGYTF.

The chain employs TRBV2 and TRBJ2-7, with D tentatively TRBD1 or TRBD2 (6 bases each). Trimming left V 3 bases short and J 4 bases short, with 28 bases between. The CDR3 extends over 19 amino acids. Germline CDR1 reads SNHLY; CDR2 reads FYNNEI. The DNA of the CDR3 is TGTGCCAGCAGTGAGGCGGTCTCGGACATGCTCGGGGGCGCGTACGAGCAGTACTTC. As protein: CASSEAVSDMLGGAYEQYF.

This chain uses TRBV9 with TRBJ1-6; 9 nucleotides line up with TRBD1. The germline V gene has CDR1 SGDLS and CDR2 YYNGEE. J gave up 3 bases and V 4 bases, and 5 bases lay outside the gene matches. The CDR3 runs to 16 residues. The DNA of the CDR3 is TGTGCCAGCAGCCTAGAGACAGGGGGCTATAATTCACCCCTCCACTTT. Its protein is CASSLETGGYNSPLHF.

CDR3 sequence reads: CASSPFSGVNTGELFF. In DNA form, the CDR3 reads TGTGCCAGCAGTCCGTTTTCGGGAGTGAACACCGGGGAGCTGTTTTTT. The chain carries TRBV27 and TRBJ2-2; tentative D call: TRBD2 (6 bases). CDR3 length: 16 amino acids. CDR1 and CDR2 from the germline V gene are MNHEY and SMNVEV (reference sequence). V was trimmed by 5 bases and J by 1 base, leaving 14 bases between them.

This chain uses TRBV7-8 with TRBJ2-7, with 7 bases aligning to TRBD1. Germline CDR1 reads SGHVS; CDR2 reads FQNEAQ. The V and J ends lost 5 bases and 3 bases, in that order; junction bases with no gene match: 7. The length of the CDR3 is 14 residues. CDR3 sequence reads: CASSARQGLYEQYF. In DNA form, the CDR3 reads TGTGCCAGCAGCGCTCGACAGGGCCTCTACGAGCAGTACTTC. Variable domain in full (rest from reference TRBV7-8 and TRBJ2-7): GAGVSQSPRYKVAKRGQDVALRCDPISGHVSLFWYQQALGQGPEFLTYFQNEAQLDKSGLPSDRFFAERPEGSVSTLKIQRTQQEDSAVYLCASSARQGLYEQYFGPGTRLTVT.

The rearrangement links TRBV6-6 to TRBJ1-2; TRBD1 matches 10 bases. CDR1 and CDR2 from the germline V gene are MNHNY and SVGAGI (reference sequence). The CDR3 runs 14 residues. V was pared by 2 bases and J by 6 bases, with 3 bases of the junction left unmatched. CDR3 region: CASSYDGQGDGYTF. CDR3 nucleotide sequence: TGTGCCAGCAGTTACGACGGACAGGGGGATGGCTACACCTTC.